This TCR beta chain was identified during a study of human T cells and chemical hapten exposure. Study details: After 6 days, upper back 0.01% DPC patch tests were scored.

Via MiXCR, TCRdb re-called the RACE reads, giving one row per CDR3 protein. The sample carries some 170,000 distinct CDR3 sequences, about a fifth recorded once. Sample time point: patch test 1, 2 weeks after DPC sensitization. Indicated treatment: therapeutic diphenylcyclopropenone sensitization with weekly scalp DPC. The sequence was obtained from a woman in her forties or fifties with alopecia areata. Some clones in this sample may be carry-over from other donors' samples. The sequenced sample was whole blood, obtained in connection with sensitization to the hapten diphenylcyclopropenone (DPC).

The CDR3 sequence: CSVNREFSSYNEQFF. The CDR3, as DNA: TGCAGCGTGAACAGGGAATTTAGCTCCTACAATGAGCAGTTCTTC. The V and J genes are TRBV29-1 and TRBJ2-1, with D possibly TRBD1 on 6 matching bases. Germline V gives CDR1 SQVTM, CDR2 ANQGSEA. This CDR3 has 15 residues. Deletions cut 6 bases from V and 0 bases from J, with 15 bases between.